This T cell receptor beta chain emerged from a study of blood T cell repertoires in COVID-19. As for the study in general: Researchers got acute and convalescent COVID-19 samples from the United States, Italy and Spain.

In the authors' workflow: Reference gene primer amplification gave estimated nucleated cell counts. Using immunoSEQ multiplex PCR, the repertoire was profiled, and TCRdb retains in-frame clones only, with some absent. The V and J calls and clone size were taken over from that table, and D and trimming were inferred from the DNA. Of around 620,000 clones listed, about 90% are singletons. CDR1 SGHNT and CDR2 YYREEE come from the germline V gene (reference sequence). The CDR3 spans 16 residues. V shed 5 bases and J shed 2 bases, with 17 bases lying between them. V usage is TRBV5-4 and J usage is TRBJ1-3; D gene ambiguous. The clonotype originates from a young woman with acute or convalescent COVID-19. Input material: peripheral blood. CDR3 nucleotides: TGTGCCAGCAGTTATCTCGAGGAATGGGCTGGAAACACCATATATTTT. It translates to CASSYLEEWAGNTIYF.